The 9 T cell receptor beta chains in this list originate from one sample, sequenced in a study of blood T cell repertoires in COVID-19. Method: immunoSEQ multiplex PCR; TCRdb's copy keeps in-frame clones and lacks some. The table records hundreds of thousands of clones, 75% to 90% of them present only once. Sequencing input: peripheral blood. These receptors were obtained from a woman younger than 45 who had recovered from COVID-19.

The chain carries TRBV18 and TRBJ2-4; TRBD2 matches at 9 bases. The V segment lost 0 bases and the J segment 6 bases; nucleotides outside the gene matches: 9. There are 17 residues in the CDR3. Germline V gene sequence: CDR1 KGHSH, CDR2 LQKENI. CDR3 in DNA: TGTGCCAGCTCACCACCAAGGGGTAGCGGGAGTGCAAACATTCAGTACTTC. It translates to CASSPPRGSGSANIQYF.

This clone was detected only once. The CDR3 region is CASRTSGYEQYF. CDR3 coding DNA: TGTGCCAGTAGAACTAGCGGTTACGAGCAGTACTTC. The gene calls are TRBV19 and TRBJ2-7; TRBD2 matches 8 bases. The CDR3 has 12 residues. V shed 6 bases and J 4 bases; nucleotides not matched to a gene: 2. CDR1 is LNHDA and CDR2 is SQIVND in the germline V gene (reference sequence).

J is TRBJ1-1 and V is TRBV19; the D is unclear. The CDR3 is 14 residues long. Between the trimmed V and J ends, which lost 7 bases and 0 bases, there was a span of 12 bases. Germline assignment: CDR1 LNHDA and CDR2 SQIVND (reference sequence). The CDR3 nucleotides are TGTGCCAGTATAGCCCCCAGAATGAACACTGAAGCTTTCTTT. Its protein product is CASIAPRMNTEAFF.

The chain uses TRBV18 and TRBJ1-5, with TRBD1 matching 10 bases. Per the germline V gene, CDR1 is KGHSH and CDR2 is LQKENI. The CDR3 consists of 16 residues. V lost 3 bases, J lost 6 bases, and 8 bases stayed unmatched. This chain's CDR3 is CASSPRQGAPSQPQHF. Here the CDR3 DNA reads TGTGCCAGCTCACCGCGACAGGGGGCGCCGAGTCAGCCCCAGCATTTT.

The chain has TRBV11-2 and TRBJ2-5; the D is unclear. The CDR3 is 15 residues long. From germline, CDR1 is SGHAT and CDR2 FQNNGV. V dropped 1 base and J dropped 2 bases, with 11 bases sitting between them. The CDR3 bases are TGTGCCAGCAGCTTAGGGGCCAGTTTTCAAGAGACCCAGTACTTC. Protein product: CASSLGASFQETQYF.

This rearrangement joins TRBV19 to TRBJ2-1; 7 nucleotides agree with TRBD2. CDR1 LNHDA and CDR2 SQIVND come from the germline V gene (reference sequence). This CDR3 is built from 16 residues. The junction had 4 bases not matched to a gene; V was cut back by 2 bases and J by 0 bases. In DNA, the CDR3 is TGTGCCAGTAGTATATATGCGGGGGTCTCCTACAATGAGCAGTTCTTC. Its protein is CASSIYAGVSYNEQFF.

J is TRBJ2-7 and V is TRBV4-2; TRBD1 matches at 8 bases. With V trimmed by 8 bases and J by 6 bases, 15 bases remained unmatched. Germline CDR1 and CDR2: LGHNA and YNFKEQ. This CDR3 has 15 amino acids. CDR3 region: CASSPTGTGVREQYF. The CDR3 DNA follows: TGTGCCAGCTCTCCCACCGGGACAGGAGTTCGCGAGCAGTACTTC.

The gene calls are TRBV2 and TRBJ2-7, with TRBD1 matching 7 bases. J gave up 3 bases and V 5 bases, and 7 bases lay outside the gene matches. Germline V gene lookup returns CDR1 SNHLY and CDR2 FYNNEI. The CDR3 length is 14 residues. CDR3 nucleotide sequence: TGTGCCAGCAGTACCTGGGGGACAGACTACGAGCAGTACTTC. Translated: CASSTWGTDYEQYF.

This chain connects TRBV23-1 to TRBJ1-3, with a possible D match to TRBD1 (6 bases). TRBV23-1 is flagged as an ORF with uncertain function. The length of the CDR3 is 15 residues. Trimming pared 4 bases from V and 0 bases from J, leaving 10 bases between. CDR3 nucleotides: TGCGCCAGCAGTCCCAAAGGGGGCTCTGGAAACACCATATATTTT. Translated, it gives CASSPKGGSGNTIYF.